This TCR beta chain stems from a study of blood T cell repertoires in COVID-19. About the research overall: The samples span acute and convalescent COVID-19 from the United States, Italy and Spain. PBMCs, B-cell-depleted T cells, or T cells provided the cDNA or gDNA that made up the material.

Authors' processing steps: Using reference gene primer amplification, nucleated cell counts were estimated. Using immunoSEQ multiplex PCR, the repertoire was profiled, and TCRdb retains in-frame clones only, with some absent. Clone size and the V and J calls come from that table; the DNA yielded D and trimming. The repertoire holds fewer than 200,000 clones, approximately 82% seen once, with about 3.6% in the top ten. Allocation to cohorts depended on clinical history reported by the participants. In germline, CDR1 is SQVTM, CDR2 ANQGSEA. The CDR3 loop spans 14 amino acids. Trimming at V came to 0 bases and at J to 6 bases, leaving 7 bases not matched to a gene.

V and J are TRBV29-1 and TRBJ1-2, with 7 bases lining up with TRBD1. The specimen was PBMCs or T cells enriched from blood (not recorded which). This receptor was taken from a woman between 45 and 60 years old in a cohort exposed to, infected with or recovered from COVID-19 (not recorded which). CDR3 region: CSVEEYRGADGYTF. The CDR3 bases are TGCAGCGTTGAAGAATACAGGGGAGCGGATGGCTACACCTTC.